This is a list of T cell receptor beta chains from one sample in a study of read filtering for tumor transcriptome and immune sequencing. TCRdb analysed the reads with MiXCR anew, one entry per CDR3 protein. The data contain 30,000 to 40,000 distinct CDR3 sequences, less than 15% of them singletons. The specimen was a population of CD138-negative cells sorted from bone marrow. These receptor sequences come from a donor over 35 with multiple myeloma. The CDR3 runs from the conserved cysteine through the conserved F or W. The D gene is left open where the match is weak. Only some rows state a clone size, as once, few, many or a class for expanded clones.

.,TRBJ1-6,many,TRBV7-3,CASSLNGPNNSPLHF,TGTGCCAGCAGCTTAAACGGACCCAACAATTCACCCCTCCACTTT
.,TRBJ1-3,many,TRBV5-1,CASSPYSGSGNTIYF,TGCGCCAGCAGCCCCTACTCGGGATCTGGAAACACCATATATTTT
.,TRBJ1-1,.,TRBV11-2,CASSTRQAMNTDAFF,TGCGCCAGCAGCACCCGACAGGCCATGAACACTGATGCTTTCTTT
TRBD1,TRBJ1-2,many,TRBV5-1,CASSLGQGALGYTF,TGCGCCAGCAGCTTGGGACAGGGGGCGCTTGGCTACACCTTC
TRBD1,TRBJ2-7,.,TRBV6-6,CASRRSTGAGEQYF,TGTGCCAGCAGAAGGAGTACAGGGGCAGGCGAGCAGTACTTC
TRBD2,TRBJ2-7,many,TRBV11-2,CASRLSGGSSYEQYF,TGTGCCAGCCGCCTTAGCGGGGGAAGCTCCTACGAGCAGTACTTC
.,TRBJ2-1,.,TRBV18,CASSPPSRRFNEQFF,TGTGCCAGCTCACCACCTAGCAGACGGTTCAATGAGCAGTTCTTC
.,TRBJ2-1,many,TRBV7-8,CASSFSNEQFF,TGTGCCAGCAGCTTCAGCAATGAGCAGTTCTTC
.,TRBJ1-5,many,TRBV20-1,CSRKAGNQPQHF,TGCAGCCGGAAAGCCGGCAATCAGCCCCAGCATTTT
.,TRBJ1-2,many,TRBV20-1,CSATNRERYGYTF,TGCAGTGCTACCAACAGGGAACGATATGGCTACACCTTC
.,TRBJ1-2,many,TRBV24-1,CATSPGQYSNGYTF,TGTGCCACCAGTCCGGGACAATACTCCAATGGCTACACCTTC
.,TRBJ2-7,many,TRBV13,CASTIRGGIYEQYF,TGTGCCAGCACTATCCGTGGGGGGATCTACGAGCAGTACTTC
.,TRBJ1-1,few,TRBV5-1,CASRVGHTEAFF,TGCGCCAGCAGGGTAGGGCACACTGAAGCTTTCTTT
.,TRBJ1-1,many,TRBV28,CASSPLGGGVNTEAFF,TGTGCCAGCAGTCCACTTGGTGGGGGGGTGAACACTGAAGCTTTCTTT
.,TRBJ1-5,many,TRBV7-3,CASSLGVGQPQHF,TGTGCCAGCAGCTTAGGGGTTGGCCAGCCCCAGCATTTT
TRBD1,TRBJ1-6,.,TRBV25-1,CASSGQVNSPLHF,TGTGCCAGCAGCGGACAGGTCAATTCACCCCTCCACTTT
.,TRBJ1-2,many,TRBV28,CASSLLQVGANYGYTF,TGTGCCAGCAGTTTATTGCAGGTTGGGGCAAACTATGGCTACACCTTC
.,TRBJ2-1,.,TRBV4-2,CASSQGPGGPVNGQFF,TGTGCCAGCAGCCAAGGACCGGGGGGCCCGGTCAATGGGCAGTTCTTC
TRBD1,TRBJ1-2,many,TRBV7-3,CASSPGGQGYGYTF,TGTGCCAGCAGCCCGGGGGGACAGGGCTATGGCTACACCTTC
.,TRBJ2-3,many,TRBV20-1,CSASLDKQGSINTDTQYF,TGCAGTGCTAGCCTCGATAAACAGGGAAGTATTAACACTGATACGCAGTATTTT
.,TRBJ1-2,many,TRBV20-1,CSASDSSRINYGYTF,TGCAGTGCCTCAGACAGTTCCAGAATAAACTATGGCTACACCTTC
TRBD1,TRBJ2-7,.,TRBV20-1,CGAGTGAIIYEQYF,TGCGGCGCTGGGACAGGGGCGATAATCTACGAGCAGTACTTC
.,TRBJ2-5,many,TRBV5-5,CASRVGMRETQYF,TGTGCCAGCAGAGTGGGTATGAGGGAGACCCAGTACTTC
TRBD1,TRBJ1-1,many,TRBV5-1,CASSSQGAWNTEAFF,TGCGCCAGCAGTTCCCAGGGGGCCTGGAACACTGAAGCTTTCTTT